Following are 21 T cell receptor beta chains from one sample sequenced in a study of blood T cells in healthy people across ages. A sample-barcoded 5' primer and a J-beta primer mix were used in a second PCR of about 7 to 11 cycles. TCRdb reprocessed the 5' RACE reads with MiXCR, giving one entry per CDR3 protein. The sample holds around 2 million distinct CDR3 sequences, 39% seen once. What was sequenced was blood. These receptors originate from a human donor in good health.

CDR3 in DNA: TGTGCCAGCAGCTTGGATCACAAGGGGCTCGGAAACACTGAAGCTTTCTTT. This encodes CASSLDHKGLGNTEAFF. The chain joins TRBV5-5 to TRBJ1-1, with a possible D match to TRBD1 (5 bases). Deletions cut 0 bases from V and 2 bases from J, with 17 bases between. This CDR3 has 17 amino acids. Germline CDR1 SGHKS, CDR2 YYEKEE (reference sequence). Looking up the rest from reference TRBV5-5 and TRBJ1-1 gives the full variable domain: DAGVTQSPTHLIKTRGQQVTLRCSPISGHKSVSWYQQVLGQGPQFIFQYYEKEERGRGNFPDRFSARQFPNYSSELNVNALLLGDSALYLCASSLDHKGLGNTEAFFGQGTRLTVV.

The chain is built from TRBV6-2 or TRBV6-3 and TRBJ1-5, with 9 bases identical to TRBD1. This CDR3 region has 15 residues. V was pared by 7 bases and J by 4 bases, with 8 bases of the junction left unmatched. The germline V gene encodes CDR1 MNHEY and CDR2 SVGEGT. The CDR3 DNA follows: TGTGCCAGCACACCGGACAGGGGAAATAATCAGCCCCAGCATTTT. Translating gives CASTPDRGNNQPQHF.

This clonotype was detected only a few times. The chain recombines TRBV6-2 or TRBV6-3 with TRBJ2-3; D is unclear. CDR3 length: 12 residues. Trimming shortened V by 10 bases and J by 4 bases, and 12 bases separated the two germline ends. The germline gives CDR1 MNHEY, CDR2 SVGEGT. CDR3 bases: TGTGCCATCGGTGACCTAGCAGATACGCAGTATTTT. It encodes CAIGDLADTQYF.

This clonotype appeared many times. The chain recombines TRBV7-2 with TRBJ2-1; D call uncertain. V lost 8 bases and J lost 7, with 9 bases in between. The CDR3 consists of 11 residues. Germline values: CDR1 SGHTA, CDR2 FQGNSA. The CDR3, as DNA: TGTGCCAGCTCATCTAGTAATGAGCAGTTCTTC. Translation: CASSSSNEQFF.

The chain links TRBV7-9 to TRBJ2-1; D is possibly TRBD1 (6 bases). In germline, CDR1 is SEHNR, CDR2 FQNEAQ (reference sequence). The length of the CDR3 is 15 residues. The ends were cut back, 5 bases at V and 6 bases at J, with 17 bases in the middle. The CDR3 sequence: CASSPTNHRANEQFF. The DNA of the CDR3 is TGTGCCAGCAGCCCAACGAACCACAGGGCCAATGAGCAGTTCTTC. The full variable domain, completed using reference TRBV7-9 and TRBJ2-1, is DTGVSQNPRHKITKRGQNVTFRCDPISEHNRLYWYRQTLGQGPEFLTYFQNEAQLEKSRLLSDRFSAERPKGSFSTLEIQRTEQGDSAMYLCASSPTNHRANEQFFGPGTRLTVL.

The count of this clonotype is one. This chain uses TRBV27 with TRBJ2-3; unclear D gene. V lost 8 bases and J lost 0, with 15 bases in between. This CDR3 is 15 amino acids long. Germline values: CDR1 MNHEY, CDR2 SMNVEV (reference sequence). As DNA, the CDR3 is TGTGCCAGCCGTCCGGGTTCCTCTAGCACAGATACGCAGTATTTT. Its protein is CASRPGSSSTDTQYF.

The chain joins TRBV5-1 to TRBJ1-2; TRBD1 matches 7 bases. The CDR3 consists of 15 residues. V shed 0 bases, J shed 4 bases, and the junction held 6 bases outside the gene matches. Germline lookup yields CDR1 SGHRS and CDR2 YFSETQ. The CDR3 here is CASSLVPGGGYGYTF. CDR3 DNA sequence: TGCGCCAGCAGCTTGGTTCCAGGGGGTGGCTATGGCTACACCTTC.

The chain employs TRBV6-2 or TRBV6-3 and TRBJ2-2, with D unresolved. The CDR3 is 17 amino acids. CDR1 is MNHEY and CDR2 is SVGEGT in the germline V gene. Trimming shortened V by 0 bases and J by 4 bases, and 15 bases separated the two germline ends. The CDR3 bases are TGTGCCAGCAGTTACTCTTTGTACAGAACCGGCACCGGGGAGCTGTTTTTT. It specifies CASSYSLYRTGTGELFF.

This clonotype came up a few times. The chain combines TRBV28 with TRBJ2-5, with a possible D match to TRBD1 (6 bases). Germline V CDR1 and CDR2: MDHEN, SYDVKM. CDR3 size: 14 residues. Trimming removed 5 bases from V and 5 bases from J, with 15 bases in between. This chain's CDR3 is CASSGPGVRETQYF. In nucleotides, the CDR3 is TGTGCCAGCAGTGGACCAGGGGTTCGGGAGACCCAGTACTTC.

V is TRBV2 and J is TRBJ2-6, with 11 bases aligning to TRBD1. The CDR3 consists of 16 residues. Germline V gene sequence: CDR1 SNHLY, CDR2 FYNNEI. With 6 bases clipped from V and 2 bases from J, the junction kept 3 bases outside the gene matches. CDR3 residues: CASRGQGETGANVLTF. The CDR3 coding sequence is TGTGCCAGCAGGGGACAGGGGGAGACTGGGGCCAACGTCCTGACTTTC. The whole variable domain, filled in from reference TRBV2 and TRBJ2-6, reads EPEVTQTPSHQVTQMGQEVILRCVPISNHLYFYWYRQILGQKVEFLVSFYNNEISEKSEIFDDQFSVERPDGSNFTLKIRSTKLEDSAMYFCASRGQGETGANVLTFGAGSRLTVL.

The V call is TRBV7-9, the J call TRBJ2-1, with 8 bases lining up with TRBD1. V shed 5 bases and J 4 bases; nucleotides not matched to a gene: 7. Germline CDR1 is SEHNR and CDR2 is FQNEAQ (reference sequence). The CDR3 runs 15 residues. The CDR3 here is CASSPPGGDYNEQFF. The CDR3 DNA is TGTGCCAGCAGCCCACCAGGGGGCGATTACAATGAGCAGTTCTTC. The full variable domain, with the rest looked up from reference TRBV7-9 and TRBJ2-1, is DTGVSQNPRHKITKRGQNVTFRCDPISEHNRLYWYRQTLGQGPEFLTYFQNEAQLEKSRLLSDRFSAERPKGSFSTLEIQRTEQGDSAMYLCASSPPGGDYNEQFFGPGTRLTVL.

This clonotype was picked up a small number of times. This sequence joins TRBV4-2 and TRBJ2-4; no definite D call. The germline V and J ends were trimmed by 4 bases and 0 bases, with 10 bases remaining between them. The CDR3 spans 15 residues. Germline values: CDR1 LGHNA, CDR2 YNFKEQ. CDR3 in amino acids: CASSPRAVAKNIQYF. CDR3 DNA: TGTGCCAGCAGCCCGAGAGCAGTAGCCAAAAACATTCAGTACTTC.

The chain has TRBV10-3 and TRBJ2-1; 10 bases align to TRBD2. The CDR3 is 15 amino acids. The germline CDR1 and CDR2 sequences are ENHRY and SYGVKD. Trimming removed 8 bases from V and 4 bases from J; junction bases left unmatched: 8. The CDR3 nucleotides read TGTGCCATCGGACCTGGACTAGCGGAATACAATGAGCAGTTCTTC. The encoded protein is CAIGPGLAEYNEQFF.

This clonotype was seen only a few times. The V and J genes are TRBV4-2 and TRBJ2-3; tentative D call: TRBD2 (6 bases). Germline CDR1 and CDR2: LGHNA and YNFKEQ. The CDR3 is 13 amino acids. V dropped 6 bases and J dropped 5 bases, with 12 bases sitting between them. CDR3 sequence (DNA): TGTGCCAGCAGTCGGGGGAGTGGAGATACGCAGTATTTT. Its translation: CASSRGSGDTQYF.

The V gene is TRBV15, the J gene TRBJ2-2; D might be TRBD1 or TRBD2, each matching 5 bases. Trimming removed 1 base at V and 5 bases at J, with 14 bases between. Germline V lookup: CDR1 LNHNV, CDR2 YYDKDF (reference sequence). This CDR3 contains 16 residues. The CDR3 is CATSRGSGTLTGELFF. The CDR3 nucleotides are TGTGCCACCAGCAGAGGATCCGGGACCCTAACCGGGGAGCTGTTTTTT.

This clonotype was detected a few times. This chain links TRBV12-3 or TRBV12-4 with TRBJ1-1; no clear D gene. V was trimmed by 5 bases and J by 1 base, leaving 8 bases between them. This CDR3 spans 13 amino acids. CDR3: CASSVYGNTEAFF. Here the CDR3 DNA reads TGTGCCAGCAGTGTTTACGGGAACACTGAAGCTTTCTTT.

V and J are TRBV20-1 and TRBJ2-1; 11 bases are shared with TRBD2. The CDR3 is 14 residues long. V was clipped by 8 bases and J by 7 bases; unmatched bases: 10. CDR1 DFQATT and CDR2 SNEGSKA come from the germline V gene (reference sequence). CDR3 sequence: CSTTTSGGLNEQFF. In nucleotides, the CDR3 is TGCAGTACTACCACTAGCGGGGGATTAAATGAGCAGTTCTTC.

V and J are TRBV28 and TRBJ1-6; no definite D call. From germline, CDR1 is MDHEN and CDR2 SYDVKM. The CDR3 totals 15 residues. Trimming removed 7 bases at V and 0 bases at J, with 10 bases between. The CDR3 bases are TGTGCCAGCATTCCGAGGAGCTCCTATAATTCACCCCTCCACTTT. This encodes CASIPRSSYNSPLHF. The whole variable domain, filled in from reference TRBV28 and TRBJ1-6, reads DVKVTQSSRYLVKRTGEKVFLECVQDMDHENMFWYRQDPGLGLRLIYFSYDVKMKEKGDIPEGYSVSREKKERFSLILESASTNQTSMYLCASIPRSSYNSPLHFGNGTRLTVT.

This clonotype came up a few times. The V call is TRBV4-3, the J call TRBJ1-5; D uncertain. The CDR3 spans 16 residues. Germline assignment: CDR1 LGHNA and CDR2 YSLEER. V lost 4 bases to trimming and J lost 0 bases, with 13 bases between them. CDR3 in amino acids: CASSPDRTPSNQPQHF. CDR3 coding DNA: TGCGCCAGCAGCCCCGACCGGACCCCTAGCAATCAGCCCCAGCATTTT.

The rearrangement links TRBV12-3 or TRBV12-4 to TRBJ1-4; D might be TRBD1 (5 bases). The CDR3 is made up of 11 amino acids. The V gene lost 5 bases and the J gene lost 13 bases, with 11 bases spanning the gap. CDR3 sequence reads: CASSGGIGLFF. The CDR3 DNA follows: TGTGCCAGCAGTGGGGGGATAGGACTGTTTTTT.

The V gene is TRBV9, the J gene TRBJ2-1, with 7 positions matching TRBD1. V lost 0 bases, J lost 5 bases, and 5 bases stayed unmatched. The CDR3 covers 15 residues. From germline, CDR1 is SGDLS and CDR2 YYNGEE. The CDR3 is CASSVVDRADNEQFF. DNA for the CDR3: TGTGCCAGCAGCGTAGTCGACAGGGCAGACAATGAGCAGTTCTTC.